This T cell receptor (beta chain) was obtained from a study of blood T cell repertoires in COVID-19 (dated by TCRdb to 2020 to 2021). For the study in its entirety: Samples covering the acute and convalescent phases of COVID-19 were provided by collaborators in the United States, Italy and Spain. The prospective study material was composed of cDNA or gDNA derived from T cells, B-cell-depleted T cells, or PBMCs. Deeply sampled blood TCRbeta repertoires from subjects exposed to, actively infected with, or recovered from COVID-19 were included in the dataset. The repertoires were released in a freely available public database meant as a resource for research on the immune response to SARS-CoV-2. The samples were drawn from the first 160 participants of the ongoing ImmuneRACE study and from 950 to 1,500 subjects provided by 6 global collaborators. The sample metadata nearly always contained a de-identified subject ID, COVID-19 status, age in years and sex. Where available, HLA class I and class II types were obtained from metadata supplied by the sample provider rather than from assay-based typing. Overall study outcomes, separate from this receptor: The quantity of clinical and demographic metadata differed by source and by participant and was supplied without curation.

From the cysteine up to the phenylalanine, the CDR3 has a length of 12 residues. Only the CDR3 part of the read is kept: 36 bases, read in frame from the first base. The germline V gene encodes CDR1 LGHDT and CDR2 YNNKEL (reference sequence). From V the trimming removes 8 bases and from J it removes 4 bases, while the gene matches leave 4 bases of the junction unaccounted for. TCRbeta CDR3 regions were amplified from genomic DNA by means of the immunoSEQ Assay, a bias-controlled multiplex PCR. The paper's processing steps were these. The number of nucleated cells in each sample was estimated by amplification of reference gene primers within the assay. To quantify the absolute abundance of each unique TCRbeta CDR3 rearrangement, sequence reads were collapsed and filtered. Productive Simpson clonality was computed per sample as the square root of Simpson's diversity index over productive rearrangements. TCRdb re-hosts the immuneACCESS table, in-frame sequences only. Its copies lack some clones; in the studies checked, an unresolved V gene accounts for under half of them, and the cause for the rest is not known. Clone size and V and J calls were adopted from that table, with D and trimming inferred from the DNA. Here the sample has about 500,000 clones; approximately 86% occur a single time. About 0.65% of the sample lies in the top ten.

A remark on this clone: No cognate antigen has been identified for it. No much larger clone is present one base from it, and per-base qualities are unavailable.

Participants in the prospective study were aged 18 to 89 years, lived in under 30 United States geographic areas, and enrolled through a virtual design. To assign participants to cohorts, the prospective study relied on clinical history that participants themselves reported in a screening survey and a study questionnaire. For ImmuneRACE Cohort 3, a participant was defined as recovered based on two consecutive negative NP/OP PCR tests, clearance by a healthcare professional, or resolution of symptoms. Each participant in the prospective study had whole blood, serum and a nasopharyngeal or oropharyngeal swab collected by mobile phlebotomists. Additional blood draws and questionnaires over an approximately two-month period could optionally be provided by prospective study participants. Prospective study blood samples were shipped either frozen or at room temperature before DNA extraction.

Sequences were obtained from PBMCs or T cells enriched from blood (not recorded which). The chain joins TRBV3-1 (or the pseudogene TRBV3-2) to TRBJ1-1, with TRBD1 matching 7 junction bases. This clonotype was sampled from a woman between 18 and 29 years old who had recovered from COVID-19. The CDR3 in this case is CASQSGGTEAFF. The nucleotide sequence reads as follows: TGTGCCAGCCAATCAGGGGGCACTGAAGCTTTCTTT.